Listed below are T cell receptor beta chains from one sample, sequenced in a study of control samples from healthy donors and cancer patients. The data were produced by immunoSEQ multiplex PCR, yet TCRdb's version contains in-frame clones alone and is incomplete. The data show approximately 100,000 clones, roughly 92% seen once. Sequenced sample: blood. Receptors were obtained from a human donor in good health. The donor label of this sample is uncertain. The CDR3 runs from the conserved cysteine through the conserved F or W. The D gene is left open where the match is weak. The size of a clone is reported for some rows only, either as once, few or many, or as a class for expanded clones.

D gene,clone size,J gene,V gene,CDR3 protein,CDR3 DNA
NA,NA,TRBJ1-5,TRBV15,CATSRDRGSNQPQHF,TGTGCCACCAGCAGAGATCGGGGGAGCAATCAGCCCCAGCATTTT
NA,few,TRBJ1-2,TRBV19,CASRRGEGRSGYTF,TGTGCCAGTAGACGTGGCGAGGGTAGATCTGGCTACACCTTC
NA,NA,TRBJ1-3,TRBV3-1/TRBV3-2,CASSPPRSGNTIYF,TGTGCCAGCAGCCCACCCCGGTCCGGAAACACCATATATTTT
NA,NA,TRBJ2-1,TRBV7-8,CASSQRLGSYNEQFF,TGTGCCAGCAGCCAGAGACTAGGCTCCTACAATGAGCAGTTCTTC
NA,NA,TRBJ2-1,TRBV4-3,CASSQAPGTNAGDEQFF,TGCGCCAGCAGCCAAGCACCCGGGACAAATGCTGGGGATGAGCAGTTCTTC
TRBD1,NA,TRBJ2-1,TRBV19,CASSTAGTEYHEQFF,TGTGCCAGTAGTACCGCCGGGACAGAGTATCATGAGCAGTTCTTC
NA,once,TRBJ1-6,TRBV15,CATSRDRGYNSPLHF,TGTGCCACCAGCAGAGATCGGGGCTATAATTCACCCCTCCACTTT
NA,NA,TRBJ1-2,TRBV19,CASSIDWRTDGYTF,TGTGCCAGTAGTATAGATTGGAGGACGGATGGCTACACCTTC
NA,NA,TRBJ2-3,TRBV13,CASSIWRGAGTDTQYF,TGTGCCAGCAGCATTTGGAGGGGGGCGGGCACAGATACGCAGTATTTT
TRBD2,NA,TRBJ2-3,TRBV19,CASSRAGRVTADTQYF,TGTGCCAGTAGTAGGGCAGGGAGGGTTACAGCAGATACGCAGTATTTT
TRBD2,NA,TRBJ2-1,TRBV28,CASSLGGGAVNEQFF,TGTGCCAGCAGTTTAGGCGGGGGGGCCGTCAATGAGCAGTTCTTC
NA,NA,TRBJ1-5,TRBV6-5,CASSLRQTQVAQHF,TGTGCCAGCAGTCTCAGACAGACCCAAGTGGCCCAGCATTTT
TRBD2,NA,TRBJ2-3,TRBV6-2/TRBV6-3,CASSYRASGGPRGDTQYF,TGTGCCAGCAGTTACCGGGCTAGCGGGGGGCCCAGGGGAGATACGCAGTATTTT
TRBD2,NA,TRBJ2-1,TRBV5-6,CASSLAAGGLVNEQFF,TGTGCCAGCAGCTTGGCCGCGGGGGGACTAGTCAATGAGCAGTTCTTC
NA,NA,TRBJ1-5,TRBV7-8,CASSLGGPSNQPQHF,TGTGCCAGCAGCTTAGGGGGGCCTAGCAATCAGCCCCAGCATTTT
TRBD1,NA,TRBJ2-7,TRBV3-1/TRBV3-2,CASSILTTGGEQYF,TGTGCCAGCAGCATACTTACGACAGGGGGCGAGCAGTACTTC
TRBD2,NA,TRBJ2-1,TRBV7-3,CASSRGGHNEQFF,TGTGCCAGCAGCCGCGGGGGGCACAATGAGCAGTTCTTC